This TCR beta chain originates from a study of blood T cell repertoires in COVID-19. Study background: The United States, Italy and Spain were the sources of the acute and convalescent COVID-19 samples. Nucleic acid was either cDNA or gDNA, and it came from T cells, B-cell-depleted T cells, or PBMCs.

Per the original data handling: Reference gene primer amplification yielded estimated nucleated cell counts. TCRdb's copy holds only in-frame clones and misses some; the assay was immunoSEQ multiplex PCR. V, J and clone size reflect that table, while D and trimming were determined from the DNA. The sample records about 150,000 clones, about four fifths being singletons. This clone was found a few times. From germline, CDR1 is SGHAT and CDR2 FQDESV (reference sequence). V was cut by 1 base and J by 4 bases, with 11 bases left in between. This CDR3 contains 15 residues. The TCR originated in a man aged 55 to 70 with acute or convalescent COVID-19. The sequencing input was peripheral blood. This chain connects TRBV11-1 to TRBJ2-4, with D maybe TRBD2 (5 bases). The CDR3 reads CASSLGYRGKNIQYF. The CDR3 DNA follows: TGTGCCAGCAGCTTAGGCTACAGAGGGAAAAACATTCAGTACTTC.